This TCR beta chain was recorded in a study of blood T cell repertoires in COVID-19. Study-level background: Samples of COVID-19 (acute and convalescent) were obtained from the United States, Italy and Spain.

Participants came from 24 US areas, aged about 18 to 89 years. Trimming left V 6 bases short and J 8 bases short, with 12 bases between. CDR1 is LNHDA and CDR2 is SQIVND in the germline V gene (reference sequence). CDR3 length: 12 amino acids. In the original workflow: Reference gene primer amplification in the assay estimated nucleated cell counts. Sequenced by immunoSEQ multiplex PCR; TCRdb stores in-frame clones only, minus some. V, J and clone size are those of that table, while D and trimming were read from the DNA. The sample lists approximately 200,000 clones, roughly 80% occurring once. This sequence joins TRBV19 and TRBJ2-3; TRBD2 might be the D (6 bases). The sequenced sample was PBMCs or T cells enriched from blood (not recorded which). The TCR was taken from a woman in her forties with acute COVID-19. The CDR3 DNA reads TGTGCCAGTAGCAGGGACTCTGGTACGCAGTATTTT. Amino acids: CASSRDSGTQYF.